The clone carrying this T cell receptor beta chain was observed a single time. The sample is drawn from a study of blood T cell repertoires in COVID-19. In the source study's methods: Amplified reference gene primers provided the basis for estimating nucleated cell counts. Here immunoSEQ multiplex PCR was the method, and the copy in TCRdb shows in-frame clones only, minus some. Clone size and the V and J calls come from that table; the DNA yielded D and trimming. This table holds some 260,000 clones, 70% to 90% found once. This receptor was taken from an older man with acute or convalescent COVID-19. Sequencing was carried out using peripheral blood.

Here the CDR3 reads CASSKQGSNTGELFF. CDR3 nucleotides: TGTGCCAGCAGCAAACAGGGGAGTAACACCGGGGAGCTGTTTTTT. The V call is TRBV11-2, the J call TRBJ2-2; 7 bases line up with TRBD1. CDR1 and CDR2 from the germline V gene are SGHAT and FQNNGV. The CDR3 contains 15 residues. Trimming cost V 5 bases and J 2 bases; bases outside gene matches: 5.